This T cell receptor (beta chain) was sequenced in a study of T cell responses to AZD1222 COVID-19 vaccine. Overall study results and limits: All repertoire sampling was performed exclusively after the peak T cell response. Close to half of spike-specific TCRs reportedly recognize unmutated variant regions.

Germline V gene sequence: CDR1 LNHDA, CDR2 SQIVND (reference sequence). Germline trimming cut 7 bases from V and 7 bases from J; bases unmatched to any gene: 8. This CDR3 region has 15 residues. With respect to this clone: Its cognate antigen is unknown.

Data came from immunoSEQ multiplex PCR; TCRdb stores just in-frame clones and leaves some out. The table lists 120,000 to 150,000 clones, approximately 85% of them singletons. Sample: peripheral blood, taken 28 days after the second dose of the MenACWY control vaccine. The chain employs TRBV19 and TRBJ2-1; 12 nucleotides align to TRBD2. The source of this sequence is an adult who received the MenACWY meningococcal vaccine as a control. The CDR3 region has the DNA TGTGCCAGTACCTTACTAGCGGGAGGTGCGAATGAGCAGTTCTTC. Translating it yields CASTLLAGGANEQFF.